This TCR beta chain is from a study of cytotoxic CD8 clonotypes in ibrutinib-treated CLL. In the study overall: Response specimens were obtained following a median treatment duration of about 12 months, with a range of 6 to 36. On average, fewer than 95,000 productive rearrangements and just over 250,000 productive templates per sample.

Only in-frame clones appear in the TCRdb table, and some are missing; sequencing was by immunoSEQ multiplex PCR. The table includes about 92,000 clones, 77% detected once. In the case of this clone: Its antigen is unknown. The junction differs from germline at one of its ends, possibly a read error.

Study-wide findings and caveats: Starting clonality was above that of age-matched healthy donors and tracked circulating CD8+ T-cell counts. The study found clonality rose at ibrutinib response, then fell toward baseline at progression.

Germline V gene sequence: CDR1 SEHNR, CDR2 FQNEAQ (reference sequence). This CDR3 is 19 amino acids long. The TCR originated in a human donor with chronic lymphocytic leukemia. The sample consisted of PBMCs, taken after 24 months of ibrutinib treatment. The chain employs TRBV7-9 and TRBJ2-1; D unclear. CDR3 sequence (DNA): TGTGCCAGCAGTTTAGGTTTTTTCGGGCCCGAAGGCCCCTACAATGAGCAGTTCTTC. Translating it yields CASSLGFFGPEGPYNEQFF.